This TCR beta chain was obtained from a study of blood T cell repertoires in COVID-19. Overall study context: PBMCs, B-cell-depleted T cells, or T cells were the source of the cDNA or gDNA that made up the material.

Authors' processing steps: Reference gene primer amplification in the assay estimated nucleated cell counts. Libraries were prepared by immunoSEQ multiplex PCR; TCRdb keeps only in-frame clonotypes and omits some of them. V and J calls and clone size are given by that table; D and trimming were obtained from the DNA. The sample lists more than 150,000 clones; roughly nine tenths were seen once. The CDR3 covers 12 residues. Trimming stripped 0 bases from V and 7 bases from J, with 9 bases between. From germline, CDR1 is GTSNPN and CDR2 SVGIG (reference sequence). The study recruited people aged about 18 to 95 years across approximately 24 US areas.

J is TRBJ1-2 and V is TRBV30; D is uncertain. This sequence was found in a woman between 45 and 65 years old who had recovered from COVID-19. The source material was PBMCs or T cells enriched from blood (not recorded which). The CDR3 sequence: CAWSVAGIGYTF. The CDR3 DNA reads TGTGCCTGGAGTGTGGCCGGGATTGGCTACACCTTC.